This TCR beta chain emerged from a study of T cells of healthy individuals. MiXCR, applied by TCRdb to the 5' RACE reads, yields one record per CDR3 protein. The sample has around 63,000 distinct CDR3 sequences, about 17% seen once. This CDR3 region has 12 residues. Deletions cut 6 bases from V and 1 base from J, with 3 bases between. The source of this sequence is a human donor in good health. The gene calls are TRBV12-3 or TRBV12-4 and TRBJ2-2; no clear D. CDR3 DNA: TGTGCCAGCAGAGTGAACACCGGGGAGCTGTTTTTT. Translated, it gives CASRVNTGELFF.